These T cell receptor beta chains were read from a single sample in a study of T cells in Graves' hyperthyroidism and ophthalmopathy. TCRdb re-derived calls from the multiplex PCR reads in MiXCR, one entry per CDR3 protein. The profile covers about 380,000 distinct CDR3 sequences, with approximately 15% appearing a single time and more than 9.5% taken by the ten largest. Sequenced: blood. The receptors were sampled from a woman aged 60-75 years with Graves' hyperthyroidism. Both conserved end residues are part of each CDR3. Fields, in order: D gene, V gene, CDR3 protein. The D gene is left open where the match is weak.

d_gene: NA; v_gene: TRBV12-3/TRBV12-4; CDR3aa: CASSLEAQGRNTEAFF
d_gene: TRBD2; v_gene: TRBV2; CDR3aa: CASSDGLAGGSDTQYF
d_gene: TRBD2; v_gene: TRBV10-3; CDR3aa: CATSAGGIYEQYF
d_gene: NA; v_gene: TRBV12-3/TRBV12-4; CDR3aa: CASSLGRRTVYGYTF
d_gene: NA; v_gene: TRBV15; CDR3aa: CATSRDHNYGYTF
d_gene: TRBD2; v_gene: TRBV9; CDR3aa: CASSVASGRVYEQYF
d_gene: NA; v_gene: TRBV6-1; CDR3aa: CASSTGFSGNTTYF
d_gene: NA; v_gene: TRBV20-1; CDR3aa: CSASGDAKSYEQYF
d_gene: NA; v_gene: TRBV5-1; CDR3aa: CASSLGRSEQFF
d_gene: TRBD1; v_gene: TRBV5-1; CDR3aa: CASSLDRQGTTAFF
d_gene: NA; v_gene: TRBV2; CDR3aa: CASSGDSLPADGYTF
d_gene: TRBD2; v_gene: TRBV4-2; CDR3aa: CASSQGATSGTQETQYF
d_gene: NA; v_gene: TRBV27; CDR3aa: CASSLFGLNYEQYF
d_gene: NA; v_gene: TRBV18; CDR3aa: CASSPTGSHEQYF